These 24 T cell receptor beta chains came from one sample sequenced in a study of blood T cells in healthy people across ages. It was with a sample-barcoded 5' primer and a J-beta primer mix that a second PCR of roughly 7 to 12 cycles was run. TCRdb reanalysed the 5' RACE reads using MiXCR and keeps one entry per CDR3 protein. This table has approximately 810,000 distinct CDR3 sequences, approximately 35% appearing once. The sample comprised blood. Every receptor here comes from a man aged 18 to 29 in good health.

The chain is built from TRBV20-1 and TRBJ2-7; possibly TRBD2 for D (7 bases). The CDR3 contains 16 residues. Trimming stripped 5 bases from V and 0 bases from J, with 20 bases between. The germline V gene encodes CDR1 DFQATT and CDR2 SNEGSKA (reference sequence). The CDR3 region is CSAEGPRRGLSYEQYF. DNA of the CDR3: TGCAGTGCTGAGGGCCCGCGGCGGGGGCTCTCCTACGAGCAGTACTTC.

The chain has TRBV28 and TRBJ2-6; no clear D gene. The CDR3 runs to 13 residues. Germline V CDR1 and CDR2: MDHEN, SYDVKM. Deletions cut 10 bases from V and 1 base from J, with 8 bases between. The CDR3 region has the DNA TGTGCCATACGTGAATCTGGGGCCAACGTCCTGACTTTC. Translating it yields CAIRESGANVLTF.

To note about this clonotype: One junction end disagrees with the germline gene, perhaps due to a read error. The chain links TRBV4-1 to TRBJ2-1; D gene unclear. CDR3 length equals 13 residues. Germline assignment: CDR1 MGHRA and CDR2 YSYEKL. The CDR3 protein is CASGQTISNEQFF. The CDR3 DNA sequence: TGCGCCAGCGGCCAAACGATTAGCAATGAGCAGTTCTTC.

This clonotype was observed a few times. V usage is TRBV5-1 and J usage is TRBJ1-5; D is perhaps TRBD1 (6 bases). CDR3 length: 15 residues. The V end lost 0 bases, the J end lost 0 bases, and 7 bases lay between the germline ends. Germline V gene lookup returns CDR1 SGHRS and CDR2 YFSETQ. The CDR3 region has the DNA TGCGCCAGCAGCTTGGAGGGGGATAGCAATCAGCCCCAGCATTTT. Encoded protein: CASSLEGDSNQPQHF.

This chain joins TRBV12-3 or TRBV12-4 and TRBJ1-2, with TRBD1 matching over 12 bases. Trimming took 6 bases from V and 8 from J; bases not matched to a gene: 7. The CDR3 runs 14 residues. DNA of the CDR3: TGTGCCAGCAGCGGGACAGGGGGCGCGAGGGGCTACACCTTC. Translating it yields CASSGTGGARGYTF.

In regard to this clonotype: This may arise from a read error, as a much more abundant clone is one base away. The J gene is TRBJ2-1, the V gene TRBV29-1; weak D call: TRBD1 (8 bases). With 5 bases removed from V and 9 bases from J, the gap between germline ends came to 17 bases. The CDR3 has 13 amino acids. Germline values: CDR1 SQVTM, CDR2 ANQGSEA. CDR3: CSVQGAGVGEQFF. CDR3 bases: TGCAGCGTTCAGGGGGCGGGGGTGGGTGAGCAGTTCTTC.

This clonotype was seen a few times. V is TRBV12-3 or TRBV12-4 and J is TRBJ2-1, with D perhaps being TRBD1 or TRBD2 (6 bases each). The CDR3 length is 13 residues. V was pared by 10 bases and J by 5 bases, with 15 bases between. The CDR3 is CATKGGRNNEQFF. CDR3 coding DNA: TGTGCCACAAAAGGGGGGCGGAACAATGAGCAGTTCTTC.

This clonotype was recorded only once. The chain combines TRBV7-2 with TRBJ1-2, with 10 bases that match TRBD1. The germline V gene has CDR1 SGHTA and CDR2 FQGNSA. The CDR3 runs 14 residues. The junction had 3 bases not matched to a gene; V was cut back by 4 bases and J by 4 bases. In DNA, the CDR3 is TGTACCAGCAGCTCGCGGACAGGGGGCTATGGCTACACCTTC. Its translation: CTSSSRTGGYGYTF.

Comments on this clonotype: A read error is possible here, since a much larger clone lies one base away. The rearrangement uses TRBV4-1 and TRBJ2-3; TRBD1 is a possible D gene (6 bases). The germline V gene encodes CDR1 MGHRA and CDR2 YSYEKL. The V gene lost 2 bases and the J gene lost 4 bases, with 16 bases spanning the gap. The CDR3 covers 16 residues. For the CDR3, the DNA is TGCGCCAGCAGCCAATTACCGACAGGAGATTCAGATACGCAGTATTTT. It is translated as CASSQLPTGDSDTQYF.

The V gene is TRBV7-9, the J gene TRBJ2-1; the D is unclear. The CDR3 consists of 11 residues. Germline V gene data show CDR1 as SEHNR and CDR2 as FQNEAQ (reference sequence). V shed 11 bases and J shed 8 bases, with 13 bases lying between them. The CDR3 region is CAATWVDEQFF. DNA of the CDR3: TGTGCCGCTACCTGGGTAGATGAGCAGTTCTTC.

The chain is built from TRBV2 and TRBJ2-3, with 11 bases lining up with TRBD2. This CDR3 spans 14 amino acids. In germline, CDR1 is SNHLY, CDR2 FYNNEI. The trim removed 10 bases at V and 5 bases at J, leaving 8 bases unmatched. This CDR3 is CATGLAGPGDTQYF. CDR3 bases: TGTGCCACCGGACTAGCGGGTCCCGGAGATACGCAGTATTTT.

The chain employs TRBV7-2 and TRBJ2-7; unclear D gene. The germline CDR1 and CDR2 sequences are SGHTA and FQGNSA. The CDR3 covers 12 residues. Trimming took off 3 bases at V and 4 bases at J, with 7 bases between the two ends. The CDR3 loop reads CASSFPTYEQYF. The CDR3 bases are TGTGCCAGCAGCTTCCCTACATACGAGCAGTACTTC. The full variable domain, in which reference TRBV7-2 and TRBJ2-7 provide the parts outside the CDR3, is GAGVSQSPSNKVTEKGKDVELRCDPISGHTALYWYRQSLGQGLEFLIYFQGNSAPDKSGLPSDRFSAERTGGSVSTLTIQRTQQEDSAVYLCASSFPTYEQYFGPGTRLTVT.

A remark on this clonotype: Because it lacks the conserved phenylalanine or tryptophan at the end, this CDR3 is likely a read error. This sequence joins TRBV12-3 or TRBV12-4 and TRBJ2-1; D perhaps matches TRBD2 (6 bases). The V end was cut by 1 base, the J end by 0 bases, with 10 bases between. The CDR3 runs 16 residues. The CDR3: CASSLVPGGSYNEQFL. CDR3 in DNA: TGTGCCAGCAGTTTAGTCCCCGGGGGCTCCTACAATGAGCAGTTCCTC.

This clonotype has a handful of counts. Sequence at one end of the junction differs from germline and may be a read error. This chain joins TRBV6-5 and TRBJ2-1, with a weak D call TRBD2 (5 bases). The CDR3 totals 11 residues. The germline V gene has CDR1 MNHEY and CDR2 SVGAGI. The CDR3 region has the DNA TGTGTCAGCAGTGGGAGAGAGGCGCAGTTCTTC. It yields the protein CVSSGREAQFF.

This clonotype showed up just a few times. V and J are TRBV20-1 and TRBJ2-3; maybe TRBD1 (6 bases). The CDR3 runs to 13 residues. The V end lost 4 bases, the J end lost 6 bases, and 14 bases lay between the germline ends. Germline V CDR1 and CDR2: DFQATT, SNEGSKA (reference sequence). The CDR3 bases are TGCAGTGCTATTTGGACAGTTAGCGATACGCAGTATTTT. It translates to CSAIWTVSDTQYF.

The rearrangement links TRBV7-9 to TRBJ2-5, with a weak D call TRBD2 (5 bases). Germline V gene lookup returns CDR1 SEHNR and CDR2 FQNEAQ (reference sequence). V dropped 5 bases and J dropped 0 bases, with 13 bases sitting between them. CDR3 length: 15 amino acids. CDR3 sequence reads: CASSRREAYQETQYF. The CDR3, as DNA: TGTGCCAGCAGCCGCCGGGAAGCGTACCAAGAGACCCAGTACTTC.

The CDR3 DNA reads as TGTGCCAGCAGCGTAGATATGAGCGGGGGGATAGATACGCAGTATTTT. Protein product: CASSVDMSGGIDTQYF. The J gene is TRBJ2-3, the V gene TRBV9; 9 bases agree with TRBD2. The germline V gene encodes CDR1 SGDLS and CDR2 YYNGEE. This CDR3 is 16 amino acids long. Trimming removed 0 bases from V and 5 bases from J; junction bases left unmatched: 7. Full variable domain (missing parts from reference TRBV9 and TRBJ2-3): DSGVTQTPKHLITATGQRVTLRCSPRSGDLSVYWYQQSLDQGLQFLIQYYNGEERAKGNILERFSAQQFPDLHSELNLSSLELGDSALYFCASSVDMSGGIDTQYFGPGTRLTVL.

A single count supports this clonotype. The chain couples TRBV20-1 to TRBJ2-3; 9 bases match TRBD2. V lost 3 bases to trimming and J lost 14 bases; unmatched junction nucleotides: 9. Germline V gives CDR1 DFQATT, CDR2 SNEGSKA (reference sequence). The CDR3 extends over 12 amino acids. CDR3 in amino acids: CSARVAGAAGYF. CDR3 nucleotides: TGCAGTGCTAGGGTAGCGGGGGCCGCCGGGTATTTT.

In its sample, this clonotype was seen a few times. J is TRBJ1-5 and V is TRBV12-3 or TRBV12-4; no firm D call. This CDR3 contains 14 residues. V was pared by 3 bases and J by 7 bases, with 13 bases between. The CDR3 is CASSLGRLDQPQHF. In nucleotides, the CDR3 is TGTGCCAGCAGTTTGGGGAGGCTGGACCAGCCCCAGCATTTT.

This rearrangement joins TRBV29-1 to TRBJ1-2; D remains unclear. This CDR3 comprises 14 residues. Germline V gene data show CDR1 as SQVTM and CDR2 as ANQGSEA. V was pared by 7 bases and J by 4 bases, with 19 bases between. CDR3 coding DNA: TGCAGCGCTCAACCCCCCGGAGGACTCTATGGCTACACCTTC. This encodes CSAQPPGGLYGYTF.

This clonotype was seen ten or more times. The chain has TRBV10-3 and TRBJ2-1; 11 nucleotides align to TRBD2. V was pared by 7 bases and J by 5 bases, with 4 bases of the junction left unmatched. This CDR3 comprises 14 residues. Germline values: CDR1 ENHRY, CDR2 SYGVKD. CDR3 bases: TGTGCCATCACCTCGGGACTAGCGGACAATGAGCAGTTCTTC. This translates into CAITSGLADNEQFF.

The V gene is TRBV12-3 or TRBV12-4, the J gene TRBJ1-4, with D perhaps TRBD1 (5 bases). The CDR3 loop spans 15 amino acids. Trimming removed 6 bases from V and 6 bases from J, with 17 bases in between. The CDR3 region is CASSFTQGVDEKLFF. CDR3 in DNA: TGTGCCAGCAGCTTTACCCAGGGAGTTGATGAAAAACTGTTTTTT.

This clonotype has ten or more counts. This chain connects TRBV27 to TRBJ2-7; possible D gene TRBD1, 6 bases. Germline loops: CDR1 MNHEY, CDR2 SMNVEV (reference sequence). This CDR3 is built from 16 residues. V shed 2 bases and J shed 0 bases, with 14 bases lying between them. CDR3 DNA: TGTGCCAGCAGTTTAGTCGTCGGGACATACTCCTACGAGCAGTACTTC. Translating gives CASSLVVGTYSYEQYF.

CDR3 in DNA: TGTGCCAGCAGCTTAGAAGCCCCAGGGCAGGGCGGGGAGCTGTTTTTT. This translates into CASSLEAPGQGGELFF. The rearrangement links TRBV7-6 to TRBJ2-2; maybe TRBD1 (5 bases). There are 16 residues in the CDR3. V was trimmed by 1 base and J by 7 bases, leaving 16 bases between them. Germline V gene lookup returns CDR1 SGHVS and CDR2 FNYEAQ. Full variable domain (rest looked up from reference TRBV7-6 and TRBJ2-2): GAGVSQSPRYKVTKRGQDVALRCDPISGHVSLYWYRQALGQGPEFLTYFNYEAQQDKSGLPNDRFSAERPEGSISTLTIQRTEQRDSAMYRCASSLEAPGQGGELFFGEGSRLTVL.